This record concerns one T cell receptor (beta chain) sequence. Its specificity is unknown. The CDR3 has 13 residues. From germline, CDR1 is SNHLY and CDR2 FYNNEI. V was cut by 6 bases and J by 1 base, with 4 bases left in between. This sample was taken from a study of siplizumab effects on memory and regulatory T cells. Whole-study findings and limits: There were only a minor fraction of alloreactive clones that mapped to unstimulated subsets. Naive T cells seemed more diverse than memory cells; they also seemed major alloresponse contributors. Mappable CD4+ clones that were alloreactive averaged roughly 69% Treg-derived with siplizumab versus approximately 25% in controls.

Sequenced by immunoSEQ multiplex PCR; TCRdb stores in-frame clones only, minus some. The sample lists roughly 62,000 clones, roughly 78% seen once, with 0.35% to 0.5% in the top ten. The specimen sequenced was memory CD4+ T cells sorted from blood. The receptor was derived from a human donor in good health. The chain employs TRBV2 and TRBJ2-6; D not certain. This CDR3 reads CASRGSGANVLTF. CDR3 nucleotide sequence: TGTGCCAGCAGGGGGTCTGGGGCCAACGTCCTGACTTTC.